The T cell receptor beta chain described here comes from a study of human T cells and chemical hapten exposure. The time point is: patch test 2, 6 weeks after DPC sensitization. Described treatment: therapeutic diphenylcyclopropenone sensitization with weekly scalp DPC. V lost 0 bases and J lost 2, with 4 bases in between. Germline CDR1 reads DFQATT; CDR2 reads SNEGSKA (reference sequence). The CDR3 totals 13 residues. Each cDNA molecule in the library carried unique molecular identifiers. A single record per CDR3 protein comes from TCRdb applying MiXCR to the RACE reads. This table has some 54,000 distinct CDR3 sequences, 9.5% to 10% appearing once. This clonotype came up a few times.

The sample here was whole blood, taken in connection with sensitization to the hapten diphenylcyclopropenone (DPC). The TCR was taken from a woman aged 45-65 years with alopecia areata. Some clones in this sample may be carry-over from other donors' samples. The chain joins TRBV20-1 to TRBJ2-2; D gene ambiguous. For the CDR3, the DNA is TGCAGTGCTAGAGACCGTAACACCGGGGAGCTGTTTTTT. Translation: CSARDRNTGELFF.